Below are 23 T cell receptor beta chains sequenced from a single sample in a study of T-cell reconstitution after alpha-beta-depleted transplantation in children (dated by TCRdb to about 2016). The library came from PCR. The run used an Illumina HiSeq 2500. TCR libraries were prepared with molecular barcoding, using unique molecular identifiers to normalize TCRbeta repertoire quantification. The public reads were quality trimmed at Q25 with fastp and then assembled into clones with MiXCR by TCRdb, keeping productive beta chains. All rows with the same CDR3 protein become a single entry with the most common DNA and genes. This sample comprises 490,000 or so distinct CDR3 sequences, approximately 12% of them detected only once. The top ten clones comprise 4.5% to 6% of the sample. The sample in question was PBMCs from the stem cell graft donor, obtained from the stem cell graft. These receptors all stem from a human donor who donated a stem cell graft to a child with combined immunodeficiency.

V and J are TRBV5-1 and TRBJ1-2; D is unresolved. The V end lost 7 bases, the J end lost 6 bases, and 22 bases lay between the germline ends. Germline V lookup: CDR1 SGHRS, CDR2 YFSETQ. This CDR3 has 15 amino acids. The CDR3 nucleotides are TGCGCCAGCTTCAACCTAGGGAACGGACTTGATGGCTACACCTTC. As protein: CASFNLGNGLDGYTF.

The rearrangement joins TRBV5-1 to TRBJ2-1, with 10 nucleotides matching TRBD2. Germline CDR1 and CDR2: SGHRS and YFSETQ. The junction had 13 bases not matched to a gene; V was cut back by 1 base and J by 3 bases. This CDR3 has 19 residues. DNA of the CDR3: TGCGCCAGCAGCTTGAGGTTAGCGGGGGGCCTCTCCTACTACAATGAGCAGTTCTTC. Residues: CASSLRLAGGLSYYNEQFF.

This clonotype came up a few times. V and J are TRBV28 and TRBJ1-2; D is possibly TRBD1 (5 bases). Germline V gives CDR1 MDHEN, CDR2 SYDVKM. The V end lost 8 bases, the J end lost 4 bases, and 11 bases lay between the germline ends. CDR3 length: 12 residues. The CDR3 spells CASVGGGYGYTF. The DNA for the CDR3 is TGTGCCAGCGTTGGGGGGGGCTATGGCTACACCTTC.

This clonotype was counted a few times. The chain combines TRBV7-8 with TRBJ2-3; 9 bases match TRBD2. The V segment lost 3 bases and the J segment 2 bases; nucleotides outside the gene matches: 12. Germline values: CDR1 SGHVS, CDR2 FQNEAQ. The CDR3 loop spans 18 amino acids. DNA for the CDR3: TGTGCCAGCAGCTTGTTCGTCGGGAGCGGGGGGAACACAGATACGCAGTATTTT. As protein: CASSLFVGSGGNTDTQYF.

In its sample, this clonotype was seen a few times. This rearrangement joins TRBV29-1 to TRBJ2-7, with TRBD1 identical over 8 bases. Losses at the gene ends were 6 bases for V and 4 bases for J; bases not matched to a gene: 5. Germline assignment: CDR1 SQVTM and CDR2 ANQGSEA. This CDR3 comprises 12 residues. CDR3 sequence (DNA): TGCAGCGTCCAGGGGGCAGGTTACGAGCAGTACTTC. It codes for CSVQGAGYEQYF.

The chain combines TRBV12-3 or TRBV12-4 with TRBJ1-1; a possible D gene is TRBD1 (5 bases). V dropped 5 bases and J dropped 1 base, with 14 bases sitting between them. The CDR3 has 15 amino acids. CDR3: CASSSYGAENTEAFF. CDR3 coding DNA: TGTGCCAGCAGTAGTTACGGGGCGGAGAACACTGAAGCTTTCTTT.

The chain links TRBV7-8 to TRBJ2-1; 14 bases line up with TRBD2. This CDR3 is built from 17 residues. The V segment lost 5 bases and the J segment 6 bases; nucleotides outside the gene matches: 9. The V gene's germline CDR1 is SGHVS and CDR2 FQNEAQ. CDR3 in DNA: TGTGCCAGCAGCCCACCGACTAGCGGGAGGGCCATCAATGAGCAGTTCTTC. Protein: CASSPPTSGRAINEQFF.

This clonotype was recorded a few times. The chain joins TRBV12-3 or TRBV12-4 to TRBJ1-2; D uncertain. The CDR3 sequence is 14 residues long. Trimming took 4 bases from V and 4 from J, leaving 13 bases between them. CDR3 nucleotide sequence: TGTGCCAGCAGTTCCACGGACGTGCCCTATGGCTACACCTTC. Translated, it gives CASSSTDVPYGYTF.

The table lists this clonotype with many counts. The genes are TRBV12-3 or TRBV12-4 and TRBJ2-1; 11 bases match TRBD1. This CDR3 is built from 18 residues. Trimming cost V 2 bases and J 1 base; bases outside gene matches: 7. In DNA, the CDR3 is TGTGCCAGCAGTTTATGGGACAGGGGGGTAGGATCCTACAATGAGCAGTTCTTC. Encoded protein: CASSLWDRGVGSYNEQFF.

This clonotype was seen a few times. The rearrangement joins TRBV5-1 to TRBJ1-1; TRBD1 aligns across 7 bases. Germline V gene sequence: CDR1 SGHRS, CDR2 YFSETQ. This CDR3 contains 14 residues. After removal of 4 bases from V and 6 bases from J, the junction contained 9 bases not matched to a gene. DNA of the CDR3: TGCGCCAGCAGCCTCCCCGGGACAGCATCTGAAGCTTTCTTT. This codes for CASSLPGTASEAFF.

The chain carries TRBV18 and TRBJ2-1, with a possible D match to TRBD2 (5 bases). V shed 3 bases and J shed 2 bases, with 17 bases lying between them. CDR1 and CDR2 (germline): KGHSH, LQKENI. CDR3 length: 17 residues. CDR3 in DNA: TGTGCCAGCTCACCCCCGGGGATAGCGAGACCCTACAATGAGCAGTTCTTC. Its protein product is CASSPPGIARPYNEQFF.

This clonotype was counted at least ten times. The CDR3, as DNA: TGTGCCAGCAGTGATGTAGCGGGATCCGCAGATACGCAGTATTTT. This codes for CASSDVAGSADTQYF. This chain links TRBV6-4 with TRBJ2-3; 8 bases agree with TRBD2. This CDR3 has 15 amino acids. Germline V gene data show CDR1 as MRHNA and CDR2 as SNTAGT. After removal of 3 bases from V and 4 bases from J, the junction contained 6 bases not matched to a gene.

V and J are TRBV7-8 and TRBJ2-3; no clear D. The germline V gene encodes CDR1 SGHVS and CDR2 FQNEAQ. The CDR3 totals 14 residues. V was shortened by 1 base and J by 6 bases, with 11 bases between the two germline ends. The CDR3 is CASSLDRYGDTQYF. The CDR3 coding sequence is TGTGCCAGCAGCTTAGACAGATACGGCGATACGCAGTATTTT.

Only a few counts were recorded for this clonotype. The V gene is TRBV11-1, the J gene TRBJ2-5; 11 bases are shared with TRBD2. Germline CDR1 and CDR2: SGHAT and FQDESV (reference sequence). CDR3 length equals 19 residues. V was pared by 5 bases and J by 1 base, with 15 bases of the junction left unmatched. The CDR3 loop is CASSTYRSTSGGPQETQYF. The DNA of the CDR3 is TGTGCCAGCAGCACCTACAGGAGCACTAGCGGGGGACCCCAAGAGACCCAGTACTTC.

This clonotype has ten or more counts. This sequence joins TRBV5-6 and TRBJ2-5; 9 bases match TRBD2. Germline CDR1 is SGHDT and CDR2 is YYEEEE. Trimming took 0 bases from V and 4 from J; bases not matched to a gene: 4. This CDR3 contains 15 residues. The CDR3 loop is CASSLVAGVRETQYF. The CDR3 region has the DNA TGTGCCAGCAGCTTGGTAGCGGGAGTAAGAGAGACCCAGTACTTC.

This clonotype was detected many times. The genes are TRBV20-1 and TRBJ2-1; 11 nucleotides line up with TRBD2. Trimming at V came to 1 base and at J to 5 bases, leaving 4 bases not matched to a gene. This CDR3 has 15 amino acids. The V gene's germline CDR1 is DFQATT and CDR2 SNEGSKA (reference sequence). The CDR3 DNA reads TGCAGTGCTAGAGCCGGGACTAGCGGACACAATGAGCAGTTCTTC. As protein: CSARAGTSGHNEQFF.

This clonotype was observed at least ten times. The chain carries TRBV7-6 and TRBJ2-1; the match to TRBD2 covers 9 bases. With 2 bases clipped from V and 4 bases from J, the junction kept 6 bases outside the gene matches. This CDR3 comprises 16 residues. Germline CDR1 is SGHVS and CDR2 is FNYEAQ. The CDR3 sequence: CASSLSAGGSYNEQFF. CDR3 nucleotide sequence: TGTGCCAGCAGCTTATCAGCGGGAGGATCTTACAATGAGCAGTTCTTC.

V and J are TRBV7-2 and TRBJ1-1; no reliable D call. V was trimmed by 1 base and J by 1 base, leaving 10 bases between them. The CDR3 is 15 residues long. The germline gives CDR1 SGHTA, CDR2 FQGNSA. The CDR3, as DNA: TGTGCCAGCAGCTTAGTTTCAGGCGGGAACACTGAAGCTTTCTTT. Amino acid sequence: CASSLVSGGNTEAFF.

In its sample, this clonotype was seen a few times. The chain combines TRBV20-1 with TRBJ2-1, with 9 bases identical to TRBD2. The germline CDR1 and CDR2 sequences are DFQATT and SNEGSKA (reference sequence). The length of the CDR3 is 17 residues. The V and J ends lost 0 bases and 8 bases, in that order; junction bases with no gene match: 14. CDR3 loop: CSARDSQGTSWGDEQFF. CDR3 in DNA: TGCAGTGCTAGAGATTCGCAGGGGACTAGCTGGGGTGATGAGCAGTTCTTC.

This clonotype turned up a few times. This chain connects TRBV6-1 to TRBJ1-2; 9 bases fit TRBD1. The CDR3 runs 15 residues. V lost 6 bases and J lost 3; bases outside the gene matches: 8. Per the germline V gene, CDR1 is MNHNS and CDR2 is SASEGT. The CDR3 reads CASRPGTGTYYGYTF. As DNA, the CDR3 is TGTGCCAGCAGGCCGGGGACAGGGACCTACTATGGCTACACCTTC.

In this sample, this clonotype turned up a few times. The V and J genes are TRBV2 and TRBJ2-1, with D hard to call. The CDR3 contains 14 residues. The V and J ends lost 2 bases and 7 bases respectively, with 12 bases between them. The V gene's germline CDR1 is SNHLY and CDR2 FYNNEI. The CDR3 bases are TGTGCCAGCAGTGAATACGTAGTAAGGAATGAGCAGTTCTTC. Protein sequence: CASSEYVVRNEQFF.

The chain joins TRBV29-1 to TRBJ1-1, with D possibly being TRBD1 (6 bases). CDR3 length: 16 residues. The germline V gene encodes CDR1 SQVTM and CDR2 ANQGSEA. The ends were cut back, 4 bases at V and 2 bases at J, with 20 bases in the middle. DNA for the CDR3: TGCAGCGTTGTCAATAAACCGGGACAAACAAACACTGAAGCTTTCTTT. It encodes CSVVNKPGQTNTEAFF. The variable domain in full, with the rest retrieved from reference TRBV29-1 and TRBJ1-1, is SAVISQKPSRDICQRGTSLTIQCQVDSQVTMMFWYRQQPGQSLTLIATANQGSEATYESGFVIDKFPISRPNLTFSTLTVSNMSPEDSSIYLCSVVNKPGQTNTEAFFGQGTRLTVV.

In this sample, this clonotype turned up a few times. The rearrangement links TRBV6-6 to TRBJ1-1; D perhaps matches TRBD1 (5 bases). This CDR3 is built from 15 residues. Trimming removed 4 bases at V and 5 bases at J, with 17 bases between. Germline V CDR1 and CDR2: MNHNY, SVGAGI (reference sequence). The DNA for the CDR3 is TGTGCCAGCAGTTTACTCGGGGGGGTAGTGACTGAAGCTTTCTTT. Protein sequence: CASSLLGGVVTEAFF.